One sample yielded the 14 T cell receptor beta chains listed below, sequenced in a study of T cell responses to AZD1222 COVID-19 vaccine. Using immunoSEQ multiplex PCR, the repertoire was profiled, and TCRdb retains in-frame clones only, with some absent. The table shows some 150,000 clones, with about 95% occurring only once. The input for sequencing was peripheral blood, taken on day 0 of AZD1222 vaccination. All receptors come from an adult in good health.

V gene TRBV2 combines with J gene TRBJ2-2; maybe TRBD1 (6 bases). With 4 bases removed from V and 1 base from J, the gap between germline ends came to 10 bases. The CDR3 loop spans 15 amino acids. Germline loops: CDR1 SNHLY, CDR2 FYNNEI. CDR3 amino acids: CASSGDRLNTGELFF. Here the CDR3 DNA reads TGTGCCAGCAGTGGAGACAGGCTGAACACCGGGGAGCTGTTTTTT.

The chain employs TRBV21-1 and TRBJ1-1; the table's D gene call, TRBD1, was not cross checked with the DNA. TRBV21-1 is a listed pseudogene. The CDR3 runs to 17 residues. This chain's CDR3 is CASSTHEDSWMNTEAFF. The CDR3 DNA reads TGTGCCAGCAGCACTCACGAGGACAGTTGGATGAACACTGAAGCTTTCTTT.

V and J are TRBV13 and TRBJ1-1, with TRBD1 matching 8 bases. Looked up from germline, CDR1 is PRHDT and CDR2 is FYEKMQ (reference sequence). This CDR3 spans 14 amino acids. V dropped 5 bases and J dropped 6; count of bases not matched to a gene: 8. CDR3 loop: CASSPLRTGPEAFF. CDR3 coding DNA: TGTGCCAGCAGCCCCCTTCGGACAGGGCCTGAAGCTTTCTTT.

CDR3 bases: TGTGCCATCAGTGGGCAGGGGAATAATGAAAAACTGTTTTTT. Protein: CAISGQGNNEKLFF. This sequence joins TRBV10-3 and TRBJ1-4; D is perhaps TRBD1 (6 bases). The V gene's germline CDR1 is ENHRY and CDR2 SYGVKD. This CDR3 has 14 amino acids. The germline V and J ends were trimmed by 4 bases and 4 bases, with 10 bases remaining between them.

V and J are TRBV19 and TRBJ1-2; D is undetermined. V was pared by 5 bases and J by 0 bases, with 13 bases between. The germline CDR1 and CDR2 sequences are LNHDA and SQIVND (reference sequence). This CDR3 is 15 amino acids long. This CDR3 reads CASSPIKTANYGYTF. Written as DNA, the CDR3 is TGTGCCAGTAGTCCAATAAAGACGGCTAACTATGGCTACACCTTC.

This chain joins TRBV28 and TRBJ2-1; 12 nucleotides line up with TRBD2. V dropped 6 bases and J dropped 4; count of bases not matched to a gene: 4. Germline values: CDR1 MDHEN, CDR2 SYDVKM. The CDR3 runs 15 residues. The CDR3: CASSPTSGGYNEQFF. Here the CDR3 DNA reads TGTGCCAGCAGCCCGACTAGCGGGGGATACAATGAGCAGTTCTTC.

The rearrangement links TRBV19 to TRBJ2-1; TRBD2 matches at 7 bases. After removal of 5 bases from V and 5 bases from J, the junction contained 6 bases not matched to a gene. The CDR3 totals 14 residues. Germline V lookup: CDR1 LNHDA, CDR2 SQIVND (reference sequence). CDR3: CASSPIAGHNEQFF. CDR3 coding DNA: TGTGCCAGTAGTCCGATAGCGGGTCACAATGAGCAGTTCTTC.

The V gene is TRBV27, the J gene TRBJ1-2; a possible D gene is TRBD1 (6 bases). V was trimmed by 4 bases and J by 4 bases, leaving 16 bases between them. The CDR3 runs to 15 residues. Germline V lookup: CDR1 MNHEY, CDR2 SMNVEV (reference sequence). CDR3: CASSSRRDIPYGYTF. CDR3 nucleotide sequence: TGTGCCAGCAGTTCCCGCCGGGACATTCCCTATGGCTACACCTTC.

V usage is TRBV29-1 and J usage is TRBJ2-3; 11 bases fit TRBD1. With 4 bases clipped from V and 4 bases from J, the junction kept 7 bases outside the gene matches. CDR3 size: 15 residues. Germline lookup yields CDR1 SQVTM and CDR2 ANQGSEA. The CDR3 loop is CSVGMGQGVADTQYF. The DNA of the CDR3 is TGCAGCGTTGGAATGGGACAGGGGGTGGCAGATACGCAGTATTTT.

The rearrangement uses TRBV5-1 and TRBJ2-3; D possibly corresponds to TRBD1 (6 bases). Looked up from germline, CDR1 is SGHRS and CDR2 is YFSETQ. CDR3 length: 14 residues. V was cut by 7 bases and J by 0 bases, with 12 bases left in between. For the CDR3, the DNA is TGCGCCAGCCTCGGACAGTTTAGCACAGATACGCAGTATTTT. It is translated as CASLGQFSTDTQYF.

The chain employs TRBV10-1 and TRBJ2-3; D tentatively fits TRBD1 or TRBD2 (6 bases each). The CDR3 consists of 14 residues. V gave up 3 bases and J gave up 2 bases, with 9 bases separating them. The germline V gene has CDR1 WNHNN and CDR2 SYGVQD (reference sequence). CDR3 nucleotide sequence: TGCGCCAGCAGTGAAGGGGGGACCACAGATACGCAGTATTTT. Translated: CASSEGGTTDTQYF.

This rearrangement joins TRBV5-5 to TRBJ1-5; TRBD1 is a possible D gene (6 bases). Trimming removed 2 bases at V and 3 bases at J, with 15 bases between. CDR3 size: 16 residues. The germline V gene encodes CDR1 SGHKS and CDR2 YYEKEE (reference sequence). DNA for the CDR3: TGTGCCAGCAGCTTCTTGCCGGGACAAGTCAATCAGCCCCAGCATTTT. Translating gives CASSFLPGQVNQPQHF.

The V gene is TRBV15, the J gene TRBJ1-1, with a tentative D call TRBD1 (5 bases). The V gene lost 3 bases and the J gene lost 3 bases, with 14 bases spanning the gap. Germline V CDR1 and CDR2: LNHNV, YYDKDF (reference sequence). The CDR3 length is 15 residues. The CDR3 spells CATSRAPRVDTEAFF. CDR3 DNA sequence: TGTGCCACCAGCAGGGCCCCCAGGGTGGACACTGAAGCTTTCTTT.

The CDR3 DNA follows: TGTGCCAGCAGCTTAGCGATGGGGAACTATGGCTACACCTTC. This encodes CASSLAMGNYGYTF. This sequence joins TRBV7-9 and TRBJ1-2, with D unclear. The V and J ends lost 0 bases and 2 bases respectively, with 7 bases between them. The V gene's germline CDR1 is SEHNR and CDR2 FQNEAQ (reference sequence). This CDR3 is built from 14 residues.